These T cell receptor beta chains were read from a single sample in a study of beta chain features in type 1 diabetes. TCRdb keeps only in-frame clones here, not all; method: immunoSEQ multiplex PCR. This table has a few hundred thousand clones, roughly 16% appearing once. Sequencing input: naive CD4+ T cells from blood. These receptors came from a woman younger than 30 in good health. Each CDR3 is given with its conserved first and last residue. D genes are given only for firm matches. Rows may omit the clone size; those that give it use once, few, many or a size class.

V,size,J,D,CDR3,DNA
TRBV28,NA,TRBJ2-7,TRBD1,CASSDRGSSYEQYF,TGTGCCAGCAGTGACAGGGGGAGCTCCTACGAGCAGTACTTC
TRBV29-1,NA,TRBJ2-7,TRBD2,CSVVSSGRSHEQYF,TGCAGCGTTGTCTCAAGCGGGAGGTCCCACGAGCAGTACTTC
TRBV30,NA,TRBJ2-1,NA,CAWALSGFYNEQFF,TGTGCCTGGGCCCTTAGCGGTTTCTACAATGAGCAGTTCTTC
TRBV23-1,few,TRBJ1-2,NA,CASSQPRTRGGYTF,TGCGCCAGCAGTCAACCTCGAACCCGAGGAGGCTACACCTTC
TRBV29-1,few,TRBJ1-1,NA,CSASRSNTEAFF,TGCAGCGCTTCTAGGAGTAACACTGAAGCTTTCTTT
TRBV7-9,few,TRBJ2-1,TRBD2,CASSLTSGSNEQFF,TGTGCCAGCAGCTTGACTAGCGGGAGTAATGAGCAGTTCTTC
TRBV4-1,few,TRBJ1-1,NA,CASSPLARNTEAFF,TGCGCCAGCAGCCCTTTGGCCAGAAACACTGAAGCTTTCTTT
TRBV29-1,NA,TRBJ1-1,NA,CSVGRQREAFF,TGCAGCGTTGGAAGACAGCGAGAAGCTTTCTTT
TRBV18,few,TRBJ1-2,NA,CASSPPRSRENYGYTF,TGTGCCAGCTCACCACCGAGGTCGAGGGAGAACTATGGCTACACCTTC
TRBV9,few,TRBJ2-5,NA,CASSVNGGLKETQYF,TGTGCCAGCAGCGTGAATGGAGGCTTGAAAGAGACCCAGTACTTC
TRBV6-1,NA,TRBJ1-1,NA,CASPRQPWTEAFF,TGTGCCAGCCCAAGACAGCCTTGGACTGAAGCTTTCTTT
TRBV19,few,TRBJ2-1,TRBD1,CASSGGTGIYNEQFF,TGTGCCAGTAGCGGTGGGACAGGGATCTACAATGAGCAGTTCTTC
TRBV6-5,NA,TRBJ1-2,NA,CASSYSRGYGYTF,TGTGCCAGCAGTTACTCTCGGGGTTACGGCTACACCTTC
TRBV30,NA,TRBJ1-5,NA,CAWSFRTFVYSNQPQHF,TGTGCCTGGAGTTTCCGGACATTCGTCTATAGCAATCAGCCCCAGCATTTT
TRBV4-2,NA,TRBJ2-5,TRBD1,CASSQEGRGETQYF,TGTGCCAGCAGCCAAGAGGGCAGGGGGGAGACCCAGTACTTC
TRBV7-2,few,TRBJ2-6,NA,CASSPQGSPGANVLTF,TGTGCCAGCAGCCCACAGGGCTCCCCTGGGGCCAACGTCCTGACTTTC
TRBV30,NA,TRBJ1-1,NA,CAWSSNRVGGEAFF,TGTGCCTGGAGTTCCAACAGGGTCGGAGGTGAAGCTTTCTTT
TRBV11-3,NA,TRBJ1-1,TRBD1,CASSIGQGTGEAFF,TGTGCCAGCAGCATCGGACAGGGGACGGGTGAAGCTTTCTTT
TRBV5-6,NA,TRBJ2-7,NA,CASSYSYEQYF,TGTGCCAGCAGCTATAGCTACGAGCAGTACTTC
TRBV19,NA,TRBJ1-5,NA,CASTGGLHQPQHF,TGTGCCAGTACGGGGGGCTTGCATCAGCCCCAGCATTTT
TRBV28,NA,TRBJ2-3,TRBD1,CASSLLTGTGGTDTQYF,TGTGCCAGCAGTTTACTCACCGGGACAGGGGGCACAGATACGCAGTATTTT
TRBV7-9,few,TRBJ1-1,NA,CATSGGAFGSTEAFF,TGTGCCACCAGCGGCGGGGCGTTCGGTAGCACTGAAGCTTTCTTT
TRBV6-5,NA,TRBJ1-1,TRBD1,CASSRDRATEAFF,TGTGCCAGCAGTCGGGACAGGGCCACTGAAGCTTTCTTT
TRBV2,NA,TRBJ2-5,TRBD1,CASVGGSETQYF,TGTGCCAGCGTAGGGGGCTCGGAGACCCAGTACTTC
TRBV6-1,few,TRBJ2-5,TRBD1,CASSERGTGGWAAQETQYF,TGTGCCAGCAGTGAACGGGGGACAGGGGGCTGGGCGGCCCAAGAGACCCAGTACTTC
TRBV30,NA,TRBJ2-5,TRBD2,CAWSVPGLRGTSGNQETQYF,TGTGCCTGGAGTGTACCTGGACTCAGAGGGACTAGCGGGAACCAAGAGACCCAGTACTTC
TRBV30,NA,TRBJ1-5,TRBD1,CAWSAGQGNQPQHF,TGTGCCTGGAGTGCGGGACAGGGCAATCAGCCCCAGCATTTT
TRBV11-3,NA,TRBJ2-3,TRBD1,CASSLLQGAIGTDTQYF,TGTGCCAGCAGCTTACTTCAGGGGGCGATTGGCACAGATACGCAGTATTTT
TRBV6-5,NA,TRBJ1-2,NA,CASTPLRYYGYTF,TGTGCCAGCACCCCATTGCGGTACTATGGCTACACCTTC
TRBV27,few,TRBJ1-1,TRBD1,CASSPRDRNTEAFF,TGTGCCAGCAGTCCCCGGGACAGGAACACTGAAGCTTTCTTT
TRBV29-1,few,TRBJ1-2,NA,CSVEGRGPNYGYTF,TGCAGCGTTGAAGGGCGAGGCCCTAACTATGGCTACACCTTC
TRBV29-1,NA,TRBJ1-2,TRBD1,CSVRTGGSSGYTF,TGCAGCGTCAGGACAGGGGGAAGCAGTGGCTACACCTTC
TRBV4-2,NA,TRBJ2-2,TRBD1,CASSRTGGFTGELFF,TGTGCCAGCTCGAGGACAGGGGGTTTTACCGGGGAGCTGTTTTTT
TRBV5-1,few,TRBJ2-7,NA,CASSSGGTYEQYF,TGCGCCAGCAGCTCAGGCGGGACCTACGAGCAGTACTTC
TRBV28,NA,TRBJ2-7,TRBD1,CASSLAGTGDYEQYF,TGTGCCAGCAGTCTCGCCGGGACAGGGGACTACGAGCAGTACTTC
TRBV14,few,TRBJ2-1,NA,CASSQGSSRGYNEQFF,TGTGCCAGCAGCCAAGGTAGTAGTCGAGGGTACAATGAGCAGTTCTTC
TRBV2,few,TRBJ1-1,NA,CASTWTEVNTEAFF,TGTGCCAGCACCTGGACAGAAGTGAACACTGAAGCTTTCTTT
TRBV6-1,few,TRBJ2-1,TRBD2,CASKGLAAYNEQFF,TGTGCCAGCAAAGGTCTAGCGGCCTACAATGAGCAGTTCTTC
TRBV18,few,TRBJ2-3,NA,CASSPLDSYSTDTQYF,TGTGCCAGCTCACCGCTCGACTCCTATAGCACAGATACGCAGTATTTT
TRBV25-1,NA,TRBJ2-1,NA,CASTTNRDNEQFF,TGTGCCAGCACCACAAACAGGGACAATGAGCAGTTCTTC
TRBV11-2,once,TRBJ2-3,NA,CASSLVSGSFDTQYF,TGTGCCAGCAGCTTAGTATCCGGGAGTTTCGATACGCAGTATTTT
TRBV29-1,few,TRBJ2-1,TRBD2,CSVGGRAYNEQFF,TGCAGCGTCGGCGGGAGGGCCTACAATGAGCAGTTCTTC
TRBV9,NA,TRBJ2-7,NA,CASSVSGKDYEQYF,TGTGCCAGCAGCGTATCCGGGAAAGACTACGAGCAGTACTTC
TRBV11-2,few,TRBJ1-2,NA,CASSLGRRHYGYTF,TGTGCCAGCAGCTTAGGGAGGCGGCACTATGGCTACACCTTC
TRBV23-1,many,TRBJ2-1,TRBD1,CASSHSGQPYNEQFF,TGCGCCAGCAGTCATTCGGGACAGCCCTACAATGAGCAGTTCTTC
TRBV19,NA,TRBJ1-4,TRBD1,CASSATGTGLEKLFF,TGTGCCAGTAGTGCAACCGGGACAGGGCTTGAAAAACTGTTTTTT
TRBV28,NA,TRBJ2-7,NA,CASSSGQFAYEQYF,TGTGCCAGCAGTTCGGGACAATTCGCCTACGAGCAGTACTTC
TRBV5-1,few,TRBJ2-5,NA,CASSLEGGGFETQYF,TGCGCCAGCAGCTTGGAAGGAGGGGGCTTTGAGACCCAGTACTTC
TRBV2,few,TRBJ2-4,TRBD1,CASSSSIYRGLLAKNIQYF,TGTGCCAGCAGTTCCTCAATCTACAGGGGGCTACTAGCCAAAAACATTCAGTACTTC
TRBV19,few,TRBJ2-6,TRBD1,CASRMRQGLSGANVLTF,TGTGCCAGTAGAATGAGACAGGGGTTAAGCGGGGCCAACGTCCTGACTTTC
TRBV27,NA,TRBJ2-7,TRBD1,CASSPRTGGSEQYF,TGTGCCAGCAGTCCAAGGACAGGGGGCTCCGAGCAGTACTTC
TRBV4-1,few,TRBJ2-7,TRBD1,CASSLRGDRGLHEQYF,TGCGCCAGCAGCCTGAGGGGGGACAGGGGGCTTCACGAGCAGTACTTC
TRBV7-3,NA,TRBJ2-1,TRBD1,CASSLGQGRNNEQFF,TGTGCCAGCAGCTTAGGACAGGGAAGAAACAATGAGCAGTTCTTC